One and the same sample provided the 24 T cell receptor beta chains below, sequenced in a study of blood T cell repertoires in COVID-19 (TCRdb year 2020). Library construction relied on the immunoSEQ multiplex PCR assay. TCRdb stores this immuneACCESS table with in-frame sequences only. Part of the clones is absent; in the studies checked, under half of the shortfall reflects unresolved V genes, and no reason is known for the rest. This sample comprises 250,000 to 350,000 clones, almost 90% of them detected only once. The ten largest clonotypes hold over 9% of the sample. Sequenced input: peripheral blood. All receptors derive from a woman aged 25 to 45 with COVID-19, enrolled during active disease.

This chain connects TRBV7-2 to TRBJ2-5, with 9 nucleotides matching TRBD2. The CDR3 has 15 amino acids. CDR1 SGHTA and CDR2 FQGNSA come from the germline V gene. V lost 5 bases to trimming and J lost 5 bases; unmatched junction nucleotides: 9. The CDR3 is CASSLSGSRGETQYF. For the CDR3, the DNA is TGTGCCAGCAGCCTTAGCGGGAGTAGGGGGGAGACCCAGTACTTC.

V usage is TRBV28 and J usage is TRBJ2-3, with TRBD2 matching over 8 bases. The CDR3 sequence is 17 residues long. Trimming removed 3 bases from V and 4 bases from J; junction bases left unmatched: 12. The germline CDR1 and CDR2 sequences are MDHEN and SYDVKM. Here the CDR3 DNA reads TGTGCCAGCAGTTTGTTCTTGGGCGGGAGGAGAGCAGATACGCAGTATTTT. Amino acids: CASSLFLGGRRADTQYF.

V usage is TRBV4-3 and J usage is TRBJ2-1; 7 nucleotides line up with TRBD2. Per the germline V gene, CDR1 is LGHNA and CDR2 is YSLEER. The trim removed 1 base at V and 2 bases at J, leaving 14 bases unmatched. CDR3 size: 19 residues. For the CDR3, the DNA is TGCGCCAGCAGCCAAGCTTATGGTCTAGCGGAAAAAACCTACAATGAGCAGTTCTTC. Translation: CASSQAYGLAEKTYNEQFF.

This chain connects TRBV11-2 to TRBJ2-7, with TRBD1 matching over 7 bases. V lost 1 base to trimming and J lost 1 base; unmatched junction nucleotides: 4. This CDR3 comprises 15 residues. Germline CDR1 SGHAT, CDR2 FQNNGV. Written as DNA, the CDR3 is TGTGCCAGCAGCTTAGCACAGGGGAGATCCTACGAGCAGTACTTC. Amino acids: CASSLAQGRSYEQYF.

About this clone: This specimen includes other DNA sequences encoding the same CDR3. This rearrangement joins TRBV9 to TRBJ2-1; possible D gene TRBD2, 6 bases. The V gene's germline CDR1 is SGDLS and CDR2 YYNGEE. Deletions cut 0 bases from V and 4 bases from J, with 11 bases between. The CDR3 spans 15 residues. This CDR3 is CASSVGSGLYNEQFF. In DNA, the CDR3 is TGTGCCAGCAGCGTAGGGAGCGGGTTATACAATGAGCAGTTCTTC.

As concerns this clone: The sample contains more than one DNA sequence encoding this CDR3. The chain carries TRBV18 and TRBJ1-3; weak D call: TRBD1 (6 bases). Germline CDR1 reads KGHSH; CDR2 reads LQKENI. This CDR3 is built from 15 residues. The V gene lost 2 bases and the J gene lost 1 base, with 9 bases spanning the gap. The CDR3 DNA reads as TGTGCCAGCTCACCAAATACAGGGTCTGGAAACACCATATATTTT. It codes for CASSPNTGSGNTIYF.

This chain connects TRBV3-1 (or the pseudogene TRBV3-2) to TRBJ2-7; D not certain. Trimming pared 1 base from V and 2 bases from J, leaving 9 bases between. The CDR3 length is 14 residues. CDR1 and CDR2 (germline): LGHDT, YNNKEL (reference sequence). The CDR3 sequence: CASSQAPSTYEQYF. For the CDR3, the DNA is TGTGCCAGCAGCCAAGCCCCCAGTACCTACGAGCAGTACTTC.

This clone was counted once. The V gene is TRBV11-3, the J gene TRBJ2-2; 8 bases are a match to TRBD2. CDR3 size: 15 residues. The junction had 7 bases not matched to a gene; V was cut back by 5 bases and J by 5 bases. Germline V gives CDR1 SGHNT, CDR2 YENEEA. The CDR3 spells CASSLGTSDTGELFF. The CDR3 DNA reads TGTGCCAGCAGCCTCGGGACTAGTGATACCGGGGAGCTGTTTTTT.

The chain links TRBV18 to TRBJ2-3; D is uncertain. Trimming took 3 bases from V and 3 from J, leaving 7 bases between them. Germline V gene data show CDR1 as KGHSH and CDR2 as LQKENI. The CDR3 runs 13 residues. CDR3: CASSPLRTDTQYF. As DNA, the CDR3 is TGTGCCAGCTCACCCTTACGGACAGATACGCAGTATTTT.

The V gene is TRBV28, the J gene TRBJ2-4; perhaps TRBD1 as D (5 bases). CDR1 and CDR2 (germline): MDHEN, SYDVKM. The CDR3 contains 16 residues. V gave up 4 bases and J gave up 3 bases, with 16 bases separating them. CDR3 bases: TGTGCCAGCAGTTCCACCCTCAGGGATGGCAAAAACATTCAGTACTTC. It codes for CASSSTLRDGKNIQYF.

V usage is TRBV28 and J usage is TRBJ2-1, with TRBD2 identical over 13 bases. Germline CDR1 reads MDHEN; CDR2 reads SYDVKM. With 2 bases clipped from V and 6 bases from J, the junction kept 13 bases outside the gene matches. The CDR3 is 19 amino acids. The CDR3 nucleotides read TGTGCCAGCAGTTTACCCTCACTAGCGGGAGGGCCTCGTGCCAATGAGCAGTTCTTC. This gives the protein CASSLPSLAGGPRANEQFF. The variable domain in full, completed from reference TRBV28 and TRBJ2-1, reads DVKVTQSSRYLVKRTGEKVFLECVQDMDHENMFWYRQDPGLGLRLIYFSYDVKMKEKGDIPEGYSVSREKKERFSLILESASTNQTSMYLCASSLPSLAGGPRANEQFFGPGTRLTVL.

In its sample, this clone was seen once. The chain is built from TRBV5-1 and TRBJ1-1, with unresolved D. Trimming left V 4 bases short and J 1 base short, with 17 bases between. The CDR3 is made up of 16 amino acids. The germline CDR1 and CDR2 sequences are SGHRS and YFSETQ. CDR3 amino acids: CASSPLKGGANTEAFF. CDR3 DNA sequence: TGCGCCAGCAGCCCCCTGAAGGGAGGAGCGAACACTGAAGCTTTCTTT.

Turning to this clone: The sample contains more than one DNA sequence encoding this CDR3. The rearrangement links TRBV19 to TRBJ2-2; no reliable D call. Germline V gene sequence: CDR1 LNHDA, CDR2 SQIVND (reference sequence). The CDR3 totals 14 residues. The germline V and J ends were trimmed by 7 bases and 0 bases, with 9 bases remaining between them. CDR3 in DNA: TGTGCCAGTACTCGCGGCGCGAACACCGGGGAGCTGTTTTTT. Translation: CASTRGANTGELFF.

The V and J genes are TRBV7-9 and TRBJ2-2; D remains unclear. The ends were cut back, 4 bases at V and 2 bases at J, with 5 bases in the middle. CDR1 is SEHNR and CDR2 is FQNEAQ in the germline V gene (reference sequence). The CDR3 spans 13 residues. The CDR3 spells CASSSPNTGELFF. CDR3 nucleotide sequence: TGTGCCAGCAGCTCCCCTAACACCGGGGAGCTGTTTTTT.

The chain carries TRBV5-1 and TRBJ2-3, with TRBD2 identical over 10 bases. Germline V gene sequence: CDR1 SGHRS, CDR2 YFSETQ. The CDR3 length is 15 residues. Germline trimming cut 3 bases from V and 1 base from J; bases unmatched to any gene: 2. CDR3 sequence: CASSSGLAGTDTQYF. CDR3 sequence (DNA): TGCGCCAGCAGCTCAGGACTAGCGGGCACAGATACGCAGTATTTT.

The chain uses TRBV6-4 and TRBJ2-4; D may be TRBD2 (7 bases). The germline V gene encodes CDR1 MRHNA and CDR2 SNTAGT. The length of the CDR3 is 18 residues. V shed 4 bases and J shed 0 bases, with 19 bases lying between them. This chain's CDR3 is CASSAQRGGILAKNIQYF. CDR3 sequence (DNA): TGTGCCAGCAGTGCCCAGAGGGGGGGCATACTAGCCAAAAACATTCAGTACTTC.

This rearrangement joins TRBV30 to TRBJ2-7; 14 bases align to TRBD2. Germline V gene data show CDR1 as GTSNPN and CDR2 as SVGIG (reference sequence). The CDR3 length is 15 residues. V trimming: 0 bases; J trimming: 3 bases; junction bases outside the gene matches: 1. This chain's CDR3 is CAWSVGLAGGYEQYF. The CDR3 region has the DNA TGTGCCTGGAGTGTAGGACTAGCGGGAGGCTACGAGCAGTACTTC.

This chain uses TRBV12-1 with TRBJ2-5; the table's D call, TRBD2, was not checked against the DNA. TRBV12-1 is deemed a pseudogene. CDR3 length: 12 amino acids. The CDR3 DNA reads TGTGCCAGTGGAGCACCGCCAGAGACCCAGTACTTC. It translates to CASGAPPETQYF.

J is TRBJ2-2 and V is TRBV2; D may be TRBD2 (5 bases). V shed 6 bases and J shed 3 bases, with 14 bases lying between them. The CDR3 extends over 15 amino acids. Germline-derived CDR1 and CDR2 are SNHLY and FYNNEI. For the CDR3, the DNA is TGTGCCAGCAGGTCAGACCCCGGGGACACCGGGGAGCTGTTTTTT. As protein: CASRSDPGDTGELFF.

CDR3 in DNA: TGTGCCAGCAGTTATACAGCTGATGAGCAGTTCTTC. It codes for CASSYTADEQFF. J is TRBJ2-1 and V is TRBV6-2 or TRBV6-3; D not certain. The germline CDR1 and CDR2 sequences are MNHEY and SVGEGT. This CDR3 region has 12 residues. Trimming removed 3 bases from V and 8 bases from J, with 8 bases in between.

In DNA form, the CDR3 reads TGTGCCAGCAGTGAAGCTCTTAATTACAGGGGACGTGGCTACACCTTC. Translated, it gives CASSEALNYRGRGYTF. The rearrangement joins TRBV6-1 to TRBJ1-2, with 7 bases identical to TRBD1. V shed 0 bases, J shed 7 bases, and the junction held 11 bases outside the gene matches. The CDR3 has 16 residues. The germline V gene encodes CDR1 MNHNS and CDR2 SASEGT.

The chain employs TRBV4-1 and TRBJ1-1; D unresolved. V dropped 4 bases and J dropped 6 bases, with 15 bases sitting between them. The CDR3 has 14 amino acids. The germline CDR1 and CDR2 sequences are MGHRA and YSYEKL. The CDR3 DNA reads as TGCGCCAGCAGCCCTCCTTCCCGAGGCCCTGAAGCTTTCTTT. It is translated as CASSPPSRGPEAFF.

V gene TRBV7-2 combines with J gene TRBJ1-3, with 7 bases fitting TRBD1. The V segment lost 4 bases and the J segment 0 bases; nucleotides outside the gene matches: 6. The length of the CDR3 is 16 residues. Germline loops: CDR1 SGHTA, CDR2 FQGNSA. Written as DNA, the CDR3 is TGTGCCAGCAGCTCCTACAGGGGAATCTCTGGAAACACCATATATTTT. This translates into CASSSYRGISGNTIYF.

CDR3 in amino acids: CASSSSAGEWWYEQYF. CDR3 bases: TGTGCCAGCAGTTCATCAGCGGGAGAGTGGTGGTACGAGCAGTACTTC. The chain combines TRBV28 with TRBJ2-7, with TRBD2 identical over 8 bases. Per the germline V gene, CDR1 is MDHEN and CDR2 is SYDVKM. This CDR3 comprises 16 residues. Trimming cost V 4 bases and J 4 bases; bases outside gene matches: 12.